A selection of T cell receptor beta chains follows, all from one sample in a study of blood T cell repertoires in COVID-19. Libraries were prepared by immunoSEQ multiplex PCR; TCRdb keeps only in-frame clonotypes and omits some of them. There are tens of thousands of clones in the sample; about 92% occur only once, and roughly 0.47% lies in the top ten. Sequencing input: peripheral blood. The receptors derive from a man in his forties or fifties with COVID-19, enrolled during active disease. Each CDR3 is given with its conserved first and last residue. D genes are given only for firm matches. Size tells how often a clone was seen (once, few, many) or the class of an expanded clone, and some rows leave it out.

TRBV3-1/TRBV3-2	TRBD1	TRBJ1-1	-	TGTGCCAGCAGCCATATGGACAGGGAAGGAACTGAAGCTTTCTTT	CASSHMDREGTEAFF
TRBV5-8	TRBD1	TRBJ2-7	-	TGTGCCAGCAGCTTGGCTGGGACAGGGGTAACCTACGAGCAGTACTTC	CASSLAGTGVTYEQYF
TRBV6-6	-	TRBJ1-2	-	TGTGCCAGCACGGGGTCGATCTATGGCTACACCTTC	CASTGSIYGYTF
TRBV19	TRBD2	TRBJ2-1	-	TGTGCCAGTAAAGGGACTAGCGGGATGGGATTAGCGGGTGAGCAGTTCTTC	CASKGTSGMGLAGEQFF
TRBV2	TRBD1	TRBJ2-3	-	TGTGCCAGCAGTGAATGGGACAGGGAGGTCGATACGCAGTATTTT	CASSEWDREVDTQYF
TRBV28	-	TRBJ1-1	-	TGTGCCAGCAGTTTTAAGAGCCTGGCTTTCTTT	CASSFKSLAFF
TRBV10-3	-	TRBJ1-3	-	TGTGCCATCAGGCAGGGCTCTGGAAACACCATATATTTT	CAIRQGSGNTIYF
TRBV30	TRBD1	TRBJ1-2	-	TGTGCCTACACCAGACAGGGGAACTATGGCTACACCTTC	CAYTRQGNYGYTF
TRBV5-1	TRBD1	TRBJ1-1	-	TGCGCCAGCAAGAAAGCCACTACAGGGGATCGCACTGAAGCTTTCTTT	CASKKATTGDRTEAFF
TRBV10-1	TRBD1	TRBJ1-2	-	TGCGCCAGCAACCCCTGGACAGGGGGGGAGCTAAACTATGGCTACACCTTC	CASNPWTGGELNYGYTF
TRBV11-2	TRBD1	TRBJ1-1	-	TGTGCCAGCAGCTTAACCGGGACAGGGGATGCTGAAGCTTTCTTT	CASSLTGTGDAEAFF
TRBV5-1	TRBD1	TRBJ1-2	-	TGCGCCAGCAGCTCGGACAGGGTTATCACCTTC	CASSSDRVITF
TRBV2	TRBD1	TRBJ1-1	-	TGTGCCAGCAGTCAAGGACAGGGAACTGAAGCTTTCTTT	CASSQGQGTEAFF
TRBV19	-	TRBJ2-3	-	TGTGCCAGTAGTATTATCACAGATACGCAGTATTTT	CASSIITDTQYF
TRBV18	-	TRBJ2-4	-	TGTGCCAGCTCTCGACGGGATCAAAACATTCAGTACTTC	CASSRRDQNIQYF
TRBV2	-	TRBJ2-6	-	TGTGCCAGCACTCCCCAGGCGTACATTTCCTCTGGGGCCAACGTCCTGACTTTC	CASTPQAYISSGANVLTF
TRBV7-2	-	TRBJ1-2	-	TGTGCCAGCAGCTTAACGGCAGGGGCTGGCTATGGCTACACCTTC	CASSLTAGAGYGYTF
TRBV5-1	TRBD1	TRBJ2-6	-	TGCGCCAGCAGTTGGACAGGGGGCGGTGGGGCCAACGTCCTGACTTTC	CASSWTGGGGANVLTF
TRBV7-3	-	TRBJ2-7	-	TGTGCCAGCAGCTTACCAGGGACATACGAGCAGTACTTC	CASSLPGTYEQYF
TRBV4-3	TRBD2	TRBJ2-3	once	TGCGCCAGCAGCCGCGGGACTAGCGGGTCCGGGACAGATACGCAGTATTTT	CASSRGTSGSGTDTQYF
TRBV18	TRBD2	TRBJ2-1	-	TGTGCCAGCTCACCCGCGGGAGTTAACTACAATGAGCAGTTCTTC	CASSPAGVNYNEQFF
TRBV28	-	TRBJ2-7	-	TGTGCCAGCAGTTTAGGGGACACCTACGAGCAGTACTTC	CASSLGDTYEQYF
TRBV19	TRBD2	TRBJ2-1	-	TGTGCCAGTAGTATCGTAGCGGGGAATGAGCAGTTCTTC	CASSIVAGNEQFF
TRBV3-1/TRBV3-2	-	TRBJ2-7	-	TGTGCCAGCAGCCCGACGACTAGCTCCTACGAGCAGTACTTC	CASSPTTSSYEQYF
TRBV29-1	TRBD2	TRBJ2-3	once	TGCAGCGTGGGAGGACTAGCTGTAAGCACAGATACGCAGTATTTT	CSVGGLAVSTDTQYF
TRBV5-1	-	TRBJ1-6	-	TGCGCCAGCAGCTTGGCGGGGTTGGGGTCACCCCTCCACTTT	CASSLAGLGSPLHF
TRBV28	TRBD1	TRBJ2-7	-	TGTGCCAGTCATTTGAGAGGGACAGGGATAAGACAGCAGTACTTC	CASHLRGTGIRQQYF